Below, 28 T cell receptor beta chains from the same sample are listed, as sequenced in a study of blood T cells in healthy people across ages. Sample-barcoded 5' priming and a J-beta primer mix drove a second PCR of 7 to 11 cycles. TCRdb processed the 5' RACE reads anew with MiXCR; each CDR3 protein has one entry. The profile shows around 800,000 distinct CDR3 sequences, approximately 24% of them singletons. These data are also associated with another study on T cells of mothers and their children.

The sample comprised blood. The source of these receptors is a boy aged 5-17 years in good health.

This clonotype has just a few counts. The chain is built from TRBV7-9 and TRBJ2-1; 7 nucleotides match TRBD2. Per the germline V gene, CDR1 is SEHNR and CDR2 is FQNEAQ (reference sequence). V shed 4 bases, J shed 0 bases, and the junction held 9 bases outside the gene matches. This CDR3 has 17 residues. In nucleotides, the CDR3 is TGTGCCAGCAGCTCGGGGGGACGGAAGAGCTCCTACAATGAGCAGTTCTTC. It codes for CASSSGGRKSSYNEQFF.

The CDR3: CASSLEAGGYGYTF. CDR3 nucleotides: TGTGCCAGCAGCTTAGAGGCAGGGGGCTATGGCTACACCTTC. The V call is TRBV13, the J call TRBJ1-2; 7 bases map to TRBD1. Trimming removed 1 base from V and 4 bases from J; junction bases left unmatched: 3. The CDR3 has 14 residues. Per germline, CDR1 PRHDT and CDR2 FYEKMQ (reference sequence).

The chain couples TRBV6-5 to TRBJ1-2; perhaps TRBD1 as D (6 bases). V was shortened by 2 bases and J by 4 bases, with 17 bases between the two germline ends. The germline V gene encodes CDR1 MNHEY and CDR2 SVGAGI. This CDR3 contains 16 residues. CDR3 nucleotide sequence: TGTGCCAGCAGTTACGGCAAAGGGGGAGACTCCTATGGCTACACCTTC. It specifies CASSYGKGGDSYGYTF.

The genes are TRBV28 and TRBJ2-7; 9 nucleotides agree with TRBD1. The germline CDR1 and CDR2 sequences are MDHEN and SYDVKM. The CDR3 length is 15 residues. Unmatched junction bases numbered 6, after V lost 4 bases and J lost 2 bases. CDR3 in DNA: TGTGCCAGCAGTTCCCCCGGGACAGGGACCTACGAGCAGTACTTC. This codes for CASSSPGTGTYEQYF.

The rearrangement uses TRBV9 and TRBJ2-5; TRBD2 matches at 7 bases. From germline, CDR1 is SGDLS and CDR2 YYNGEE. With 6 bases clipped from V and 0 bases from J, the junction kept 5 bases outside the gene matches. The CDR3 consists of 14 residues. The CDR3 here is CASTRGTNQETQYF. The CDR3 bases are TGTGCCAGCACCCGGGGGACTAACCAAGAGACCCAGTACTTC.

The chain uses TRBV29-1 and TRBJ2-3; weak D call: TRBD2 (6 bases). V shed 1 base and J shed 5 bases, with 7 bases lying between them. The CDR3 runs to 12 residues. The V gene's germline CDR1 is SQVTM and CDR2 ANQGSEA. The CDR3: CSVEAGVDTQYF. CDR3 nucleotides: TGCAGCGTTGAAGCGGGGGTAGATACGCAGTATTTT.

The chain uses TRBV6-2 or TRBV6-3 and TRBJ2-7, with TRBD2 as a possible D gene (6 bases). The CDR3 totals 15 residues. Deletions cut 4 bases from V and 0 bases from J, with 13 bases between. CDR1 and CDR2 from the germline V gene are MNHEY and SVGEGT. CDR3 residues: CASSSLRGRSYEQYF. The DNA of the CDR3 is TGTGCCAGCAGTTCTTTGCGGGGCCGCTCCTACGAGCAGTACTTC.

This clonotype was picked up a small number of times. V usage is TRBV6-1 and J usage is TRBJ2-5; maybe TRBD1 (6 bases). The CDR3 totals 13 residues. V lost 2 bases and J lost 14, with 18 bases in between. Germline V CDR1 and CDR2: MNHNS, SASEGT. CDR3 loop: CASSELAVAGVYF. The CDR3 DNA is TGTGCCAGCAGTGAATTAGCCGTGGCAGGGGTTTACTTC.

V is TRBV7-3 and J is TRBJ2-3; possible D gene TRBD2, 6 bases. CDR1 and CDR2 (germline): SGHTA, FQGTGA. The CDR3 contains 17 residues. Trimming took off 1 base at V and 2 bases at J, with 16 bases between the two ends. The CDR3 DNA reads TGTGCCAGCAGCTTAAGGGGGGTAGCGGATATCACAGATACGCAGTATTTT. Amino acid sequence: CASSLRGVADITDTQYF.

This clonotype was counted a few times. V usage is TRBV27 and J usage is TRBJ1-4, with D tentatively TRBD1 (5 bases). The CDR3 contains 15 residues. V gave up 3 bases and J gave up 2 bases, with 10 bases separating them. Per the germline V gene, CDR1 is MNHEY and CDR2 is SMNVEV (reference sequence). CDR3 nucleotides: TGTGCCAGCAGTTTTTCGGGACGTACTAATGAAAAACTGTTTTTT. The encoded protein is CASSFSGRTNEKLFF.

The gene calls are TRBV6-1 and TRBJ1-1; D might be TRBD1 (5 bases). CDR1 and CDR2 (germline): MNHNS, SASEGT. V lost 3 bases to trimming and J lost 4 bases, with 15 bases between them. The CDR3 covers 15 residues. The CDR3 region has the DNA TGTGCCAGCAGTGAGTCCCCTCAGGGAGGCACTGAAGCTTTCTTT. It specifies CASSESPQGGTEAFF.

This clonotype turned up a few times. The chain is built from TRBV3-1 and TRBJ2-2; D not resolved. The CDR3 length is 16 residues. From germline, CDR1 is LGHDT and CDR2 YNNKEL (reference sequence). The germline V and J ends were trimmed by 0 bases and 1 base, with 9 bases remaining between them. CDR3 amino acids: CASSQDITMNTGELFF. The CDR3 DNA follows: TGTGCCAGCAGCCAAGATATCACAATGAACACCGGGGAGCTGTTTTTT.

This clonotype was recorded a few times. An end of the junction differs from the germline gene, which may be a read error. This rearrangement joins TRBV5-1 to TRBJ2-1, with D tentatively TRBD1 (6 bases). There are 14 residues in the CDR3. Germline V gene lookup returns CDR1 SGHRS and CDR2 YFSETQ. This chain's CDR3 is CASSLWQGTNGQFF. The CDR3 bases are TGCGCCAGCAGCTTATGGCAGGGGACAAATGGGCAGTTCTTC.

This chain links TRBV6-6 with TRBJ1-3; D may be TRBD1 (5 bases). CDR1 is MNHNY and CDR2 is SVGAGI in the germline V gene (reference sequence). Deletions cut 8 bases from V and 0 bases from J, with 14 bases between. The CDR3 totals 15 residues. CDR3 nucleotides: TGTGCCAGCTCCAGGGACTTTCGCTCTGGAAACACCATATATTTT. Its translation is CASSRDFRSGNTIYF.

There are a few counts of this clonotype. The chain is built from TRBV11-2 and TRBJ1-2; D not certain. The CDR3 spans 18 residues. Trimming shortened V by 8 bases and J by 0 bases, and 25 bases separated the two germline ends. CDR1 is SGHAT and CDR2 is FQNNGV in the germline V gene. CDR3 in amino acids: CASSYGRPWRIANYGYTF. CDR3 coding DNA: TGTGCCAGCTCGTACGGGAGACCGTGGAGAATTGCTAACTATGGCTACACCTTC.

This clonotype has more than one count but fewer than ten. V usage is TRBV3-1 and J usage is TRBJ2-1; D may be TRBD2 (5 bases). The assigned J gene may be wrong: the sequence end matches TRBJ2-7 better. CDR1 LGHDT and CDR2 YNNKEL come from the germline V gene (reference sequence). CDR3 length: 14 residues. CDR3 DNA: TGTGCCAGCAGCCCCCGGGCCGGGGCCTACGAGCAGTACTTC. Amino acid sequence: CASSPRAGAYEQYF.

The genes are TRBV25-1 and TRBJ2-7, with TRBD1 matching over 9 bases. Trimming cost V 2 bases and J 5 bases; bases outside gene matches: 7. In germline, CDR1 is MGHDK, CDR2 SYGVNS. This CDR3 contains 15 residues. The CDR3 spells CASSEPGQGLDEQYF. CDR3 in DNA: TGTGCCAGCAGTGAACCGGGACAGGGTTTGGACGAGCAGTACTTC.

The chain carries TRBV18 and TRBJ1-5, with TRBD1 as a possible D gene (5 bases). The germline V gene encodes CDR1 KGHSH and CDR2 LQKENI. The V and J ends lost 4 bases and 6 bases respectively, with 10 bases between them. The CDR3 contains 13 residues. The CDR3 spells CASSQGRAQPQHF. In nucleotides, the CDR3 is TGTGCCAGCTCACAGGGGCGGGCTCAGCCCCAGCATTTT.

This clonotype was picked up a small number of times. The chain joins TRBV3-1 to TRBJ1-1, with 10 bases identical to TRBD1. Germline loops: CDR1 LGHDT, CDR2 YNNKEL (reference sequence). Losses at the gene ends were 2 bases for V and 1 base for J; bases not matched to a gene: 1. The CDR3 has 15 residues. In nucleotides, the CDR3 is TGTGCCAGCAGCCAATGGGACAGGGGGAACACTGAAGCTTTCTTT. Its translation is CASSQWDRGNTEAFF. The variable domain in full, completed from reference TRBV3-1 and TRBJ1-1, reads DTAVSQTPKYLVTQMGNDKSIKCEQNLGHDTMYWYKQDSKKFLKIMFSYNNKELIINETVPNRFSPKSPDKAHLNLHINSLELGDSAVYFCASSQWDRGNTEAFFGQGTRLTVV.

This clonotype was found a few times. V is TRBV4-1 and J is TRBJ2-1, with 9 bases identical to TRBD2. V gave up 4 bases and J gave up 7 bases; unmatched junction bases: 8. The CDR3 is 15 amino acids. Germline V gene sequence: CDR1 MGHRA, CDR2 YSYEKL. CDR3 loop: CASSRQPSGENEQFF. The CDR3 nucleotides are TGCGCCAGCAGCCGTCAGCCTAGCGGGGAGAATGAGCAGTTCTTC.

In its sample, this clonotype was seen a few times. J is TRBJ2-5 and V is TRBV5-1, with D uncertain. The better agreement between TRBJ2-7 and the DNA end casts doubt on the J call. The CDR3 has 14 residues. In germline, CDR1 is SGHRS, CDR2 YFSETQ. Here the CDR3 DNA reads TGCGCCAGCAGCCATGGAACGGCATTCAACGAGCAGTACTTC. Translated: CASSHGTAFNEQYF.

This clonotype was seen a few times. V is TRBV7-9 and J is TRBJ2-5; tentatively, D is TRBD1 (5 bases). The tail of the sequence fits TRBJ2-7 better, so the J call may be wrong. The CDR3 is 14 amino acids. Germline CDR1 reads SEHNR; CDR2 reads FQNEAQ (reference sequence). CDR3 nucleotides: TGTGCCAGCAGCTTAGGGTCTGGACACGACGAGCAGTACTTC. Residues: CASSLGSGHDEQYF.

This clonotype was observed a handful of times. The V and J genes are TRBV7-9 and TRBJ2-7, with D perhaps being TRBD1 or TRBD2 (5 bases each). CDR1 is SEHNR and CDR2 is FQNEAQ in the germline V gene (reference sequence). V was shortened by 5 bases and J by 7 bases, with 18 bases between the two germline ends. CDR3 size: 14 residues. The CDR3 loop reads CASSPITGPGEQYF. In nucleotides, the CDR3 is TGTGCCAGCAGCCCCATTACGGGACCGGGGGAGCAGTACTTC.

The CDR3 sequence: CASSQVAGEYTDTQYF. The CDR3, as DNA: TGTGCCAGCAGCCAAGTAGCGGGAGAATACACAGATACGCAGTATTTT. The chain links TRBV3-1 to TRBJ2-3; TRBD2 matches at 9 bases. The trim removed 1 base at V and 2 bases at J, leaving 4 bases unmatched. Germline V gene sequence: CDR1 LGHDT, CDR2 YNNKEL (reference sequence). The CDR3 spans 16 residues.

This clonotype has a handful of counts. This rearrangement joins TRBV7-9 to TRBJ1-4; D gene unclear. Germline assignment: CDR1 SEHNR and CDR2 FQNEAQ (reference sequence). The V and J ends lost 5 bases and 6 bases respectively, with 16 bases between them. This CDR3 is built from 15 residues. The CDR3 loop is CASSSAGDGDEKLFF. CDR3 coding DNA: TGTGCCAGCAGCAGCGCTGGGGATGGGGATGAAAAACTGTTTTTT.

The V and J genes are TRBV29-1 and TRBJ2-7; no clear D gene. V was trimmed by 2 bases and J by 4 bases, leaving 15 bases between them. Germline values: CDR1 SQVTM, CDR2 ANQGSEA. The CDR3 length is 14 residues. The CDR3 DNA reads TGCAGCGTTGAAAGGGTCGGAAATCCTTACGAGCAGTACTTC. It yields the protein CSVERVGNPYEQYF.

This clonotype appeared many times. This chain's CDR3 is CASGFGTNTGELFF. In DNA, the CDR3 is TGTGCTAGTGGTTTCGGGACGAACACCGGGGAGCTGTTTTTT. This chain links TRBV12-5 with TRBJ2-2; D is possibly TRBD2 (5 bases). Trimming took off 3 bases at V and 0 bases at J, with 5 bases between the two ends. This CDR3 is built from 14 residues. Germline loops: CDR1 LGHNT, CDR2 FRNRAP.

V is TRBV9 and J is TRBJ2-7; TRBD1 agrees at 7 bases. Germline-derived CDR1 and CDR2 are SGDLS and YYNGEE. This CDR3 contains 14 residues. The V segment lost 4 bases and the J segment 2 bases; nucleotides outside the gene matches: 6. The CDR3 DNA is TGTGCCAGCAGCTCCGAGGGGGCCCCCTACGAGCAGTACTTC. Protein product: CASSSEGAPYEQYF. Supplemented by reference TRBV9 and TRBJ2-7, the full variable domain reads DSGVTQTPKHLITATGQRVTLRCSPRSGDLSVYWYQQSLDQGLQFLIQYYNGEERAKGNILERFSAQQFPDLHSELNLSSLELGDSALYFCASSSEGAPYEQYFGPGTRLTVT.